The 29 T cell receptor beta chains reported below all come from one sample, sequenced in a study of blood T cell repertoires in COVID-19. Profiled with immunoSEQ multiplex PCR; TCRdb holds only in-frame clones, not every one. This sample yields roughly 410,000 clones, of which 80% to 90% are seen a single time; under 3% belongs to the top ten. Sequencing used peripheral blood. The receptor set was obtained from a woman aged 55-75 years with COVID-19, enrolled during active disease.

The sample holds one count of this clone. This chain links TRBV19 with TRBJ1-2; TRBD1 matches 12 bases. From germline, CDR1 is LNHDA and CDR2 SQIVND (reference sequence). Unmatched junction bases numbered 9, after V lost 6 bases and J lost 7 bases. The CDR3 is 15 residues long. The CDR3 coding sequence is TGTGCCAGTAGCCTCCCGGGACAGGGGGCCGGTGGCTACACCTTC. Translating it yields CASSLPGQGAGGYTF.

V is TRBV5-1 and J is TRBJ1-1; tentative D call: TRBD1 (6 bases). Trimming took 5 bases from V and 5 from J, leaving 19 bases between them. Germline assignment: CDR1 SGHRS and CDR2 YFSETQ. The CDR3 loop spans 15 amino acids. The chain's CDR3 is CASRDIQGVGTEAFF. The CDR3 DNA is TGCGCCAGCAGGGATATACAGGGAGTGGGGACTGAAGCTTTCTTT.

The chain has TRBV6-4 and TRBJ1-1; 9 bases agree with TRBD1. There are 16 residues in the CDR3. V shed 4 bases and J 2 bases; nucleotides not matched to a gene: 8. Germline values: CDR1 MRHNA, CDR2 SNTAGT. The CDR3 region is CASSAGTGPLNTEAFF. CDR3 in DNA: TGTGCCAGCAGTGCCGGGACAGGGCCCCTTAACACTGAAGCTTTCTTT.

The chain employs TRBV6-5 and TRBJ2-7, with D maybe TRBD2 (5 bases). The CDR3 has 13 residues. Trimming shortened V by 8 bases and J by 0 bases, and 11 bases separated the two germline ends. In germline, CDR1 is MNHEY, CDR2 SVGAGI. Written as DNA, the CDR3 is TGTGCCAGCCGGGGTTCCAGCTCCTACGAGCAGTACTTC. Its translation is CASRGSSSYEQYF.

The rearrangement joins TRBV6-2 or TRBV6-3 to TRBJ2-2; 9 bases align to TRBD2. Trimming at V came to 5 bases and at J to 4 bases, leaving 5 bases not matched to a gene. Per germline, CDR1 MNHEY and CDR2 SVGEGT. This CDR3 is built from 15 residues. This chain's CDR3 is CASSTTSGLTGELFF. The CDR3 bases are TGTGCCAGCAGTACAACTAGCGGGCTCACCGGGGAGCTGTTTTTT.

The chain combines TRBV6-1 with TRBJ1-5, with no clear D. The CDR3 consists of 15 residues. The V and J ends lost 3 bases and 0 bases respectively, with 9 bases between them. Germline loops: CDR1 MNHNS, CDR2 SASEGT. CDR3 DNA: TGTGCCAGCAGTGATGGAGATTATAGCAATCAGCCCCAGCATTTT. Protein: CASSDGDYSNQPQHF.

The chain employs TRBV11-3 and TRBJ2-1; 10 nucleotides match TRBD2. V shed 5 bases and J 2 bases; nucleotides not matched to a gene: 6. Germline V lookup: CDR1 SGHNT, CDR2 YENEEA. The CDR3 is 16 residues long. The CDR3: CASSISGGATYNEQFF. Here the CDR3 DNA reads TGTGCCAGCAGCATCAGCGGGGGGGCGACCTACAATGAGCAGTTCTTC.

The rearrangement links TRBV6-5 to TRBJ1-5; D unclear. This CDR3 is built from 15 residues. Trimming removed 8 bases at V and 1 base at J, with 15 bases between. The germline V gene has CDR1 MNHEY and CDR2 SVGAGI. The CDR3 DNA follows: TGTGCCAGCGGGCGCACGCGAGGGAGCAATCAGCCCCAGCATTTT. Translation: CASGRTRGSNQPQHF.

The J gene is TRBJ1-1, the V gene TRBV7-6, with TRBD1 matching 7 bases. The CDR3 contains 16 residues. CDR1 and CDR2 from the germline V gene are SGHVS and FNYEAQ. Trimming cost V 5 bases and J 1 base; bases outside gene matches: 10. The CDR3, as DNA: TGTGCCAGCAGCGCTCGACAGGGAGCATCGAACACTGAAGCTTTCTTT. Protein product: CASSARQGASNTEAFF.

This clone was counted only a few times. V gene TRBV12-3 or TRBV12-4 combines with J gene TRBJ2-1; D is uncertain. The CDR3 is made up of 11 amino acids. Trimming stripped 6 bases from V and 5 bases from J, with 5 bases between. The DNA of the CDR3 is TGTGCCAGCAGCTCAGACAATGAGCAGTTCTTC. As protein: CASSSDNEQFF.

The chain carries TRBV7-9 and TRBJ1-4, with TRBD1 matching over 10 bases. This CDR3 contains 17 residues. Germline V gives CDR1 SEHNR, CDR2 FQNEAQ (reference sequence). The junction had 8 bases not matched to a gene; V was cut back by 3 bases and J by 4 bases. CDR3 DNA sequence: TGTGCCAGCAGCTTTCCCGGGACAGGGGCCGGTAATGAAAAACTGTTTTTT. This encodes CASSFPGTGAGNEKLFF.

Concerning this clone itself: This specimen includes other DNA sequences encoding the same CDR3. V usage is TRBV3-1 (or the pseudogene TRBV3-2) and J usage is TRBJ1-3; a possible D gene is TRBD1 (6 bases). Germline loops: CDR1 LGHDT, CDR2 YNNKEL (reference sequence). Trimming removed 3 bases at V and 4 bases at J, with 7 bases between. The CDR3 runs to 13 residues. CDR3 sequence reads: CASSQGAGNTIYF. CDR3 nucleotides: TGTGCCAGCAGCCAGGGGGCCGGAAACACCATATATTTT.

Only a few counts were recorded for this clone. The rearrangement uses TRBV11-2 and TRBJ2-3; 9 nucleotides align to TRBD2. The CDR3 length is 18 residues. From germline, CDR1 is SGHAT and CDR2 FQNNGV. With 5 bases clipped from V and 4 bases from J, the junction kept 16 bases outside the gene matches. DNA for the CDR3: TGTGCCAGCAGCCAAGGAAAGGTCGGGCGGGGGGGGCCAGATACGCAGTATTTT. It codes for CASSQGKVGRGGPDTQYF.

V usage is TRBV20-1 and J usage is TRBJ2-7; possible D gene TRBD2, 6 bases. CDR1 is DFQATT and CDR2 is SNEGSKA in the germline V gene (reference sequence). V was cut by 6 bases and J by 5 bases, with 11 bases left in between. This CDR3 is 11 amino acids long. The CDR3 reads CSALREDEQYF. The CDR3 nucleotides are TGCAGTGCACTAAGGGAGGACGAGCAGTACTTC.

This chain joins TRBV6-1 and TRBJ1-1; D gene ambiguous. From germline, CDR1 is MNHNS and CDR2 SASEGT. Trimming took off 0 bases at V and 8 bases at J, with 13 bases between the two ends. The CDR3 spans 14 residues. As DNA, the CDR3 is TGTGCCAGCAGTGAAGCCCCCAACCCGGGGGAAGCTTTCTTT. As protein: CASSEAPNPGEAFF.

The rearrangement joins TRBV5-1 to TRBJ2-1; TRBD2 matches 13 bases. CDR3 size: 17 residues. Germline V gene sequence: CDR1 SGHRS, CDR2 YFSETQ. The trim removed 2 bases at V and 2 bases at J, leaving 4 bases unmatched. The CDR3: CASSFYGLAGAYNEQFF. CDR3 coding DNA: TGCGCCAGCAGCTTCTACGGACTAGCGGGGGCCTACAATGAGCAGTTCTTC.

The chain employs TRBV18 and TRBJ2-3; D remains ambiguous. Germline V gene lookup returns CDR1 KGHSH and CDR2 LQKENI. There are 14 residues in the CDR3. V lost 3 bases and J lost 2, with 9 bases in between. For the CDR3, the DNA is TGTGCCAGCTCACCTGTATCGTCCACAGATACGCAGTATTTT. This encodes CASSPVSSTDTQYF.

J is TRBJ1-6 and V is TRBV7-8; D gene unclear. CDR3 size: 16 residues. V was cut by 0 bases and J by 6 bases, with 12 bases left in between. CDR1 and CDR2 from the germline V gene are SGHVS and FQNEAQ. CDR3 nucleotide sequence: TGTGCCAGCAGCTTAGCTGGTCTCACTGCTAATTCACCCCTCCACTTT. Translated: CASSLAGLTANSPLHF.

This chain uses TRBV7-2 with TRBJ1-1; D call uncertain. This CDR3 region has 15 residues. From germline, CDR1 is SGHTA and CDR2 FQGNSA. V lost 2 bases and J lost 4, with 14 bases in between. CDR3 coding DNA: TGTGCCAGCAGCTTATCTGGGAGTCGAGGCACTGAAGCTTTCTTT. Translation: CASSLSGSRGTEAFF.

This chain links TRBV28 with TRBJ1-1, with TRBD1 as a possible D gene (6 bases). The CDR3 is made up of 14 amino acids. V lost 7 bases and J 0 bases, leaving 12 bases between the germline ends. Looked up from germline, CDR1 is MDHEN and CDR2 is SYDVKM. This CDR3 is CASKLQGLNTEAFF. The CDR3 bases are TGTGCCAGCAAACTACAGGGATTGAACACTGAAGCTTTCTTT. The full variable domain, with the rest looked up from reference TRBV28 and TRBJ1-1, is DVKVTQSSRYLVKRTGEKVFLECVQDMDHENMFWYRQDPGLGLRLIYFSYDVKMKEKGDIPEGYSVSREKKERFSLILESASTNQTSMYLCASKLQGLNTEAFFGQGTRLTVV.

In DNA form, the CDR3 reads TGTGCCAGCAGCGTGGGGGACAGACTCAATTCACCCCTCCACTTT. It translates to CASSVGDRLNSPLHF. The chain uses TRBV9 and TRBJ1-6, with 7 nucleotides matching TRBD1. Per germline, CDR1 SGDLS and CDR2 YYNGEE. The CDR3 has 15 amino acids. With 2 bases clipped from V and 7 bases from J, the junction kept 6 bases outside the gene matches.

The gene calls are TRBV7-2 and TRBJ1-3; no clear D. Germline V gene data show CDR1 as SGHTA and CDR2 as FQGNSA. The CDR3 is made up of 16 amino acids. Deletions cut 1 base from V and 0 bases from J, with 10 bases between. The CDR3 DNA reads TGTGCCAGCAGCTTAGTACGCGGGAGCTCTGGAAACACCATATATTTT. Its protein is CASSLVRGSSGNTIYF.

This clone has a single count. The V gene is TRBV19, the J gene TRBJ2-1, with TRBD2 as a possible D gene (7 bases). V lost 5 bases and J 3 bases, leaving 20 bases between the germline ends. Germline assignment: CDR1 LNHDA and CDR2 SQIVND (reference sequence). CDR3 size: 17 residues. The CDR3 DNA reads TGTGCCAGTAGTTCTATCCCCGGGGGGCATCTCTACAATGAGCAGTTCTTC. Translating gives CASSSIPGGHLYNEQFF.

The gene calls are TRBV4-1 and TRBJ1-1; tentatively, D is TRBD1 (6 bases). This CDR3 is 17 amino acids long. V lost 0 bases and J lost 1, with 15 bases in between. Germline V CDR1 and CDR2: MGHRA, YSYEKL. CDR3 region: CASSQDSGGYWNTEAFF. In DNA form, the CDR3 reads TGCGCCAGCAGCCAAGATTCGGGGGGCTACTGGAACACTGAAGCTTTCTTT.

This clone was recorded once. The CDR3 DNA sequence: TGTGCCAGCAGTACCAGCGGGGTAGAGACCCAGTACTTC. Amino acids: CASSTSGVETQYF. The V call is TRBV6-5, the J call TRBJ2-5; the match to TRBD2 covers 7 bases. The germline CDR1 and CDR2 sequences are MNHEY and SVGAGI. This CDR3 is 13 amino acids long. V shed 5 bases and J 4 bases; nucleotides not matched to a gene: 4.

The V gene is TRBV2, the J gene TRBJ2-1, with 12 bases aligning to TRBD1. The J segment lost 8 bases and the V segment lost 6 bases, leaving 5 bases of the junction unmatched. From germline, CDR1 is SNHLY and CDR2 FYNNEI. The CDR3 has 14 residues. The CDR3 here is CASRGTGGGHEQFF. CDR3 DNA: TGTGCCAGCAGAGGGACAGGGGGCGGCCATGAGCAGTTCTTC.

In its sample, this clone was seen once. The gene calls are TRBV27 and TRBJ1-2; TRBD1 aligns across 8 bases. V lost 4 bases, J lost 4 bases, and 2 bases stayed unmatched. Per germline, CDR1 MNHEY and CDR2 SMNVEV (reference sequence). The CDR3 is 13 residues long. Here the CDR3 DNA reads TGTGCCAGCAGTTACAGGGGGGGCTATGGCTACACCTTC. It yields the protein CASSYRGGYGYTF.

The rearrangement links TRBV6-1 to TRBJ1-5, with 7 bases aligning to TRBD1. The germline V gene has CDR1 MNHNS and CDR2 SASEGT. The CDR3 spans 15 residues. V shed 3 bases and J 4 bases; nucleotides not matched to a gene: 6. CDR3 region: CASSEGGQPNQPQHF. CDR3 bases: TGTGCCAGCAGTGAGGGGGGACAGCCGAATCAGCCCCAGCATTTT.

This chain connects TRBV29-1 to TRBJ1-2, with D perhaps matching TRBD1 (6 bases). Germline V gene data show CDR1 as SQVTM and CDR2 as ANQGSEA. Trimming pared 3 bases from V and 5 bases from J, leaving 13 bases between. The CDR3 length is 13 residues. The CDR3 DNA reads TGCAGCGTTGACAGGGGAAGGGGTTATGGCTACACCTTC. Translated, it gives CSVDRGRGYGYTF. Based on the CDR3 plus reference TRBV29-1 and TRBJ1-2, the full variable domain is SAVISQKPSRDICQRGTSLTIQCQVDSQVTMMFWYRQQPGQSLTLIATANQGSEATYESGFVIDKFPISRPNLTFSTLTVSNMSPEDSSIYLCSVDRGRGYGYTFGSGTRLTVV.